This T cell receptor beta chain was retrieved from a study of OX40 agonist ivuxolimab in advanced cancers. Blood draws occurred at baseline, cycle 4 day 1, and cycle 7 day 1. Method: immunoSEQ multiplex PCR; TCRdb's copy keeps in-frame clones and lacks some. Among 70,000 to 95,000 clones listed, around 88% were seen once. Looked up from germline, CDR1 is SGHVS and CDR2 is FQNEAQ. The V end lost 4 bases, the J end lost 0 bases, and 15 bases lay between the germline ends. The CDR3 consists of 16 residues. This clone was detected once. The sequence derives from an adult with an advanced solid tumor such as melanoma, head and neck, liver or kidney cancer. Here the sequenced sample was CD4+ or CD8+ T cells sorted from blood, taken in a trial of the OX40 agonist ivuxolimab. This sequence joins TRBV7-8 and TRBJ1-1, with D unclear. The CDR3 DNA follows: TGTGCCAGCAGCTCTGAGATGAACCCCATGAACACTGAAGCTTTCTTT. Its protein product is CASSSEMNPMNTEAFF.